This TCR beta chain was found in a study of T cell responses to AZD1222 COVID-19 vaccine. TCRdb keeps only in-frame clones here, not all; method: immunoSEQ multiplex PCR. The sample records around 100,000 clones, around 90% being singletons. This clone turned up a few times. The target antigen is unknown. Study-wide points: Donors were chiefly white British, with a greater number of females, and clonal diversity was perhaps underestimated. Baseline antibody screening turned up just a handful of seropositive AZD1222 recipients. Two AZD1222 administrations were followed by greater Spike-specific TCR breadth and depth.

The clonotype was recovered from an adult in good health. The specimen was peripheral blood, collected on day 0 of AZD1222 vaccination.

This CDR3 is CASSPKGGSTEAFF. CDR3 sequence (DNA): TGTGCCAGCAGCCCGAAAGGGGGGAGCACTGAAGCTTTCTTT. The chain is built from TRBV7-2 and TRBJ1-1; D may be TRBD1 (6 bases). The CDR3 is 14 residues long. Germline lookup yields CDR1 SGHTA and CDR2 FQGNSA. Trimming pared 5 bases from V and 4 bases from J, leaving 14 bases between.